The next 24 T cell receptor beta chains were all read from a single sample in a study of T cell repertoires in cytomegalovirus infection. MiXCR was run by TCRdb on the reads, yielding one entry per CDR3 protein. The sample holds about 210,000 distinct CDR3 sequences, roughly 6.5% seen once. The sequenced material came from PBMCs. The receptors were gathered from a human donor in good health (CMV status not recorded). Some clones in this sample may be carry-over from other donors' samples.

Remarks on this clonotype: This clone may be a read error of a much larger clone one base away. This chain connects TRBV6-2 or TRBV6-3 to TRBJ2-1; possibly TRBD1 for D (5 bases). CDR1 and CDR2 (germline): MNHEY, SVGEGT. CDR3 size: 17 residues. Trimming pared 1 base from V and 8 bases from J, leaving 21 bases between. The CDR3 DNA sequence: TGTGCCAGCAGTTACTTGGGGCGGCGGTGGGGTTGGGATGAGCAGTTCTTC. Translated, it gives CASSYLGRRWGWDEQFF.

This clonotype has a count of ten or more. The CDR3 reads CASSSGSLKGNIQYF. DNA of the CDR3: TGTGCCAGCAGTTCCGGGTCCTTAAAGGGAAACATTCAGTACTTC. The chain joins TRBV6-2 or TRBV6-3 to TRBJ2-4; D uncertain. The germline CDR1 and CDR2 sequences are MNHEY and SVGEGT. V shed 4 bases and J shed 6 bases, with 16 bases lying between them. The CDR3 is 15 residues long.

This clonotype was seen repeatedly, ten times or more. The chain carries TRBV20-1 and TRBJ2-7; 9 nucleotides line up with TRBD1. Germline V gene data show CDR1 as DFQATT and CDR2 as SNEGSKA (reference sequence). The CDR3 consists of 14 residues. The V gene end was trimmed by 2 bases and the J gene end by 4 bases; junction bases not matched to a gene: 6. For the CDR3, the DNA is TGCAGTGCTAGATCATACAGGGGGCTGTACGAGCAGTACTTC. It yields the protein CSARSYRGLYEQYF.

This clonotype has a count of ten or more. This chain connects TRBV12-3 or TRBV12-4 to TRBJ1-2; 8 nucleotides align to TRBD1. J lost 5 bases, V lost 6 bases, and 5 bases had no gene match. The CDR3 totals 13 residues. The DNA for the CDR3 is TGTGCCAGCAGCCGACAGGGGAGATATGGCTACACCTTC. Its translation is CASSRQGRYGYTF.

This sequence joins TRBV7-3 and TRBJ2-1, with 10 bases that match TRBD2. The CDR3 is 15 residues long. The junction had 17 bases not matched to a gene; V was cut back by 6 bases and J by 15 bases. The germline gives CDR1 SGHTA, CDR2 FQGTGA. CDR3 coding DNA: TGTGCCAGCAGGCTAAGCGGGGGGGCGAACAATCAGCGGTTCTTC. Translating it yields CASRLSGGANNQRFF.

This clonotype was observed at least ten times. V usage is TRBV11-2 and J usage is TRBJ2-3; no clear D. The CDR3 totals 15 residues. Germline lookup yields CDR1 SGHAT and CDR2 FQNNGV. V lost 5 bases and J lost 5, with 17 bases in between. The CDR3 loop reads CASSLTATFIDTQYF. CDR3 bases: TGTGCCAGCAGCCTTACGGCCACCTTCATAGATACGCAGTATTTT. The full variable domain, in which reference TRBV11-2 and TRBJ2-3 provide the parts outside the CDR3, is EAGVAQSPRYKIIEKRQSVAFWCNPISGHATLYWYQQILGQGPKLLIQFQNNGVVDDSQLPKDRFSAERLKGVDSTLKIQPAKLEDSAVYLCASSLTATFIDTQYFGPGTRLTVL.

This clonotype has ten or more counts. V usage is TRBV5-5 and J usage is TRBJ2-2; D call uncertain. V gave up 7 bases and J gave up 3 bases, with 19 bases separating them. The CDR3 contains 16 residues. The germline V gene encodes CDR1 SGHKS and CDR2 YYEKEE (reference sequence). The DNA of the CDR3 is TGTGCCAGCGGCCTTATCGGACGAATCGACACCGGGGAGCTGTTTTTT. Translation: CASGLIGRIDTGELFF. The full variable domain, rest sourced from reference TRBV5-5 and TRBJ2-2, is DAGVTQSPTHLIKTRGQQVTLRCSPISGHKSVSWYQQVLGQGPQFIFQYYEKEERGRGNFPDRFSARQFPNYSSELNVNALLLGDSALYLCASGLIGRIDTGELFFGEGSRLTVL.

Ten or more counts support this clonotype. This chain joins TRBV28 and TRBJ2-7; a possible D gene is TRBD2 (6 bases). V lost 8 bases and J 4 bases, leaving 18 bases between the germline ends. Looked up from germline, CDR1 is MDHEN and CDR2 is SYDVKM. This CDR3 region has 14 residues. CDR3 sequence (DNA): TGTGCCAGCCAAGAGATCCTAGCGCCTTACGAGCAGTACTTC. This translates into CASQEILAPYEQYF.

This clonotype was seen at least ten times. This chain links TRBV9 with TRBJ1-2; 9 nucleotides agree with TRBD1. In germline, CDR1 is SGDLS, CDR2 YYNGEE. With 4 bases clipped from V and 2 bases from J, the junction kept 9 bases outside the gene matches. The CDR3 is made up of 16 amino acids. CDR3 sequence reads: CASSYPGGQGNYGYTF. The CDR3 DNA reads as TGTGCCAGCAGCTACCCCGGGGGACAGGGCAACTATGGCTACACCTTC.

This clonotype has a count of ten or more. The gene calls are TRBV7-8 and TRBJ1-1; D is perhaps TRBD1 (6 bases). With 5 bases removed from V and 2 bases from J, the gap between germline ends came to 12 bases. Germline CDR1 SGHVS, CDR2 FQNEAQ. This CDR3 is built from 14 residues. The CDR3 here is CASSPRGPNTEAFF. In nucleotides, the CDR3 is TGTGCCAGCAGCCCCAGGGGCCCCAACACTGAAGCTTTCTTT.

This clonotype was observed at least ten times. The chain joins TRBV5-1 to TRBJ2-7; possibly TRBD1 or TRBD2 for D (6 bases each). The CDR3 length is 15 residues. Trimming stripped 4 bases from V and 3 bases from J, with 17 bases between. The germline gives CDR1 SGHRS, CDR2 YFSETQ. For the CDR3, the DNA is TGCGCCAGCAGCCTGGGGGGCCGCCTAAGCTACGAGCAGTACTTC. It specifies CASSLGGRLSYEQYF.

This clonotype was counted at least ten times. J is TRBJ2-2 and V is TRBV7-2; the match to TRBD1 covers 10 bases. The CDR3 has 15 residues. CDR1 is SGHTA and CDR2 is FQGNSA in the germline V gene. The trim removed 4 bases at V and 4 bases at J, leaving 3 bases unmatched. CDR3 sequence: CASSSRTGGTGELFF. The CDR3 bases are TGTGCCAGCAGCTCGCGGACAGGGGGCACCGGGGAGCTGTTTTTT.

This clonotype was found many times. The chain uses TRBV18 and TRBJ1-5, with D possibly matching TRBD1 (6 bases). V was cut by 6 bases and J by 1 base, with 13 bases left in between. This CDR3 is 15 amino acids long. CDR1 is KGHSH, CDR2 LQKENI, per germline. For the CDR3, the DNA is TGTGCCAGCTCTCGACAGGCCACAAGCAATCAGCCCCAGCATTTT. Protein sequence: CASSRQATSNQPQHF.

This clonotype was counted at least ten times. CDR3 protein: CASSSGQRTEAFF. The DNA of the CDR3 is TGTGCCAGCAGCTCGGGACAGAGGACTGAAGCTTTCTTT. This chain links TRBV7-2 with TRBJ1-1; 7 bases map to TRBD1. The CDR3 extends over 13 amino acids. Germline lookup yields CDR1 SGHTA and CDR2 FQGNSA. After removal of 4 bases from V and 5 bases from J, the junction contained 4 bases not matched to a gene.

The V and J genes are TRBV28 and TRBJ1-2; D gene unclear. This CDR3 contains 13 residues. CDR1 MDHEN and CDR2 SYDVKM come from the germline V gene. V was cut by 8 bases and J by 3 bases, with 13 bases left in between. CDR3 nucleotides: TGTGCCAGCCTCCACCGGGGAGACTATGGCTACACCTTC. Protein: CASLHRGDYGYTF.

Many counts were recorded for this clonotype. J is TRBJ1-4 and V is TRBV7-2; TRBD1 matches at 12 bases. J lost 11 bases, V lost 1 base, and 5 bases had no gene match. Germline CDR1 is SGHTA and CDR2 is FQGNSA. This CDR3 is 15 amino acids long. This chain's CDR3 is CASSLGGQGAIKLFF. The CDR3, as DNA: TGTGCCAGCAGCTTAGGGGGACAGGGGGCGATTAAACTGTTTTTT.

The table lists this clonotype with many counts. CDR3 coding DNA: TGCGCCAGCAGCCAAGACAAGAACACTGAAGCTTTCTTT. The encoded protein is CASSQDKNTEAFF. This rearrangement joins TRBV4-3 to TRBJ1-1; D call uncertain. Germline values: CDR1 LGHNA, CDR2 YSLEER. CDR3 length: 13 amino acids. V lost 0 bases and J 1 base, leaving 3 bases between the germline ends.

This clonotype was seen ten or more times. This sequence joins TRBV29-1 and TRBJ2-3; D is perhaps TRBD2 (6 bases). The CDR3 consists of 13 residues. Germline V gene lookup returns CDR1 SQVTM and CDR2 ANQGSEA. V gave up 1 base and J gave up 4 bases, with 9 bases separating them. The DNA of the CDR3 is TGCAGCGTTGAAGCCGGGAGTCCAGATACGCAGTATTTT. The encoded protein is CSVEAGSPDTQYF.

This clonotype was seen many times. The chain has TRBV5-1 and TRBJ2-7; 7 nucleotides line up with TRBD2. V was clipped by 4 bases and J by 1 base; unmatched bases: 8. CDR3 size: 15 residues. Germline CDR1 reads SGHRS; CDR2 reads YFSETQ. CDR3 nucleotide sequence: TGCGCCAGCAGCCCGCAGAGCGGGGCTTCCTACGAGCAGTACTTC. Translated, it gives CASSPQSGASYEQYF.

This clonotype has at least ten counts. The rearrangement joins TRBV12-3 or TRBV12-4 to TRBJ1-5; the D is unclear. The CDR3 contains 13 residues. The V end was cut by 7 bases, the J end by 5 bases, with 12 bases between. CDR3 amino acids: CASTSSKYQPQHF. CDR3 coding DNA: TGTGCCAGCACGAGTTCAAAGTATCAGCCCCAGCATTTT.

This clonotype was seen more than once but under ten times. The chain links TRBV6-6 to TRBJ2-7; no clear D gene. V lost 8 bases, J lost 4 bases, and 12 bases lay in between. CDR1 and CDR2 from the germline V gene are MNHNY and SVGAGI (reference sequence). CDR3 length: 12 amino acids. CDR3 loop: CASETPGYEQYF. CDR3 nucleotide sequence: TGTGCCAGCGAAACACCCGGGTACGAGCAGTACTTC.

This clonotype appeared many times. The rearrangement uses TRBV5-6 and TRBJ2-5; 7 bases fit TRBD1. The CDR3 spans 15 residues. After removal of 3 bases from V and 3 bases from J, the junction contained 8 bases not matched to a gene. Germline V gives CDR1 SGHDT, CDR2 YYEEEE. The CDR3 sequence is CASSYDFGTEETQYF. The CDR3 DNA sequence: TGTGCCAGCAGCTACGACTTCGGGACAGAAGAGACCCAGTACTTC.

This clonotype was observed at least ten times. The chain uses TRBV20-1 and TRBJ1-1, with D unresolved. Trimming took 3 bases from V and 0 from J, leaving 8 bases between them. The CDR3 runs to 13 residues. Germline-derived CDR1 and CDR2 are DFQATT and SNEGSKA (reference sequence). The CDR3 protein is CSASPVMNTEAFF. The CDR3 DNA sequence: TGCAGTGCTAGTCCGGTCATGAACACTGAAGCTTTCTTT.

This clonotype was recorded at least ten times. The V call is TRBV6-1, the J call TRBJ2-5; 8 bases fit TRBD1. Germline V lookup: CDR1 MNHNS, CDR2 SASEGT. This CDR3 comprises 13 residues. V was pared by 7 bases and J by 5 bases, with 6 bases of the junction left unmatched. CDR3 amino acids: CASTQTGVETQYF. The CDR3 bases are TGTGCCAGCACCCAGACAGGGGTGGAGACCCAGTACTTC.